The next 21 T cell receptor beta chains were all read from a single sample in a study of T cells after somatic rescue of genetic block. TCRdb keeps only in-frame clones here, not all; method: immunoSEQ multiplex PCR. The sample consists of tens of thousands of clones, about 91% of them appearing once. The source material was peripheral blood mononuclear cells (PBMCs). The receptors stem from a man in his forties.

This clone appeared a few times. V usage is TRBV5-1 and J usage is TRBJ1-6; D remains ambiguous. V was cut by 2 bases and J by 7 bases, with 7 bases left in between. Germline CDR1 reads SGHRS; CDR2 reads YFSETQ. The CDR3 is 13 amino acids. CDR3 sequence reads: CASSFGPNSPLHF. CDR3 DNA sequence: TGCGCCAGCAGCTTCGGTCCCAATTCACCCCTCCACTTT.

The chain links TRBV18 to TRBJ1-1; D call uncertain. CDR3 size: 15 residues. From germline, CDR1 is KGHSH and CDR2 LQKENI. Trimming pared 0 bases from V and 2 bases from J, leaving 10 bases between. CDR3 region: CASSPPGGFNTEAFF. CDR3 DNA sequence: TGTGCCAGCTCACCACCGGGAGGTTTTAACACTGAAGCTTTCTTT.

The chain links TRBV2 to TRBJ1-1; D ambiguous. CDR1 is SNHLY, CDR2 FYNNEI, per germline. Trimming removed 7 bases at V and 1 base at J, with 7 bases between. This CDR3 region has 12 residues. This CDR3 is CASKVQNTEAFF. The CDR3, as DNA: TGTGCCAGCAAAGTTCAGAACACTGAAGCTTTCTTT.

V is TRBV2 and J is TRBJ1-2; D uncertain. Germline CDR1 SNHLY, CDR2 FYNNEI. CDR3 length: 13 residues. Trimming took off 5 bases at V and 4 bases at J, with 11 bases between the two ends. The CDR3 here is CASSPFPGYGYTF. CDR3 in DNA: TGTGCCAGCAGTCCCTTCCCCGGCTATGGCTACACCTTC.

The chain is built from TRBV7-8 and TRBJ1-1; TRBD1 aligns across 9 bases. J was trimmed by 5 bases and V by 2 bases; bases with no gene match: 6. Germline CDR1 reads SGHVS; CDR2 reads FQNEAQ. This CDR3 is 15 amino acids long. DNA for the CDR3: TGTGCCAGCAGCTTATTCACAGGGGGCCGAACTGAAGCTTTCTTT. As protein: CASSLFTGGRTEAFF.

The chain couples TRBV18 to TRBJ2-7; TRBD1 matches at 11 bases. V lost 3 bases and J lost 6; bases outside the gene matches: 10. The CDR3 spans 16 residues. Germline V gene data show CDR1 as KGHSH and CDR2 as LQKENI. The CDR3 sequence is CASSPYTGQGAAEQYF. Here the CDR3 DNA reads TGTGCCAGCTCACCCTACACAGGACAGGGGGCGGCCGAGCAGTACTTC.

The J gene is TRBJ2-4, the V gene TRBV4-1; 10 bases line up with TRBD1. CDR1 MGHRA and CDR2 YSYEKL come from the germline V gene. There are 18 residues in the CDR3. V lost 0 bases and J lost 4; bases outside the gene matches: 9. CDR3 nucleotides: TGCGCCAGCAGCCAAGATCCTGGGACAGGGGTCACAAAAAACATTCAGTACTTC. Translation gives CASSQDPGTGVTKNIQYF.

This clone has a single count. The chain joins TRBV7-9 to TRBJ1-4, with unresolved D. V lost 4 bases and J lost 7, with 10 bases in between. Germline V gene lookup returns CDR1 SEHNR and CDR2 FQNEAQ (reference sequence). This CDR3 has 13 residues. The CDR3 region is CASSSLLSEKLFF. DNA for the CDR3: TGTGCCAGCAGCTCCCTGCTGAGTGAAAAACTGTTTTTT.

This clone appeared once. The CDR3 loop is CASSITGVPDVNTGELFF. The CDR3 DNA sequence: TGTGCCAGCAGCATCACTGGGGTTCCTGACGTAAACACCGGGGAGCTGTTTTTT. The rearrangement joins TRBV9 to TRBJ2-2, with D uncertain. Germline V gene lookup returns CDR1 SGDLS and CDR2 YYNGEE. V lost 4 bases to trimming and J lost 2 bases, with 21 bases between them. This CDR3 has 18 residues.

The rearrangement joins TRBV18 to TRBJ2-7; the D is unclear. Trimming pared 0 bases from V and 1 base from J, leaving 7 bases between. CDR3 length equals 14 residues. Germline loops: CDR1 KGHSH, CDR2 LQKENI. Here the CDR3 DNA reads TGTGCCAGCTCACCACCAAGCCGTTCCTACGAGCAGTACTTC. Translated, it gives CASSPPSRSYEQYF.

The V call is TRBV30, the J call TRBJ2-1; 11 nucleotides agree with TRBD2. CDR1 and CDR2 from the germline V gene are GTSNPN and SVGIG (reference sequence). The CDR3 is 15 residues long. The J segment lost 4 bases and the V segment lost 3 bases, leaving 5 bases of the junction unmatched. CDR3 coding DNA: TGTGCCTGGAGCCCTACTAGCGGGGGTTACAATGAGCAGTTCTTC. It codes for CAWSPTSGGYNEQFF.

The rearrangement uses TRBV10-3 and TRBJ1-5, with no clear D. CDR3 length equals 12 residues. The V end was cut by 4 bases, the J end by 2 bases, with 3 bases between. CDR1 and CDR2 (germline): ENHRY, SYGVKD. The CDR3 sequence: CAISGGNQPQHF. Written as DNA, the CDR3 is TGTGCCATCAGTGGGGGCAATCAGCCCCAGCATTTT.

The chain is built from TRBV28 and TRBJ2-7; 7 positions match TRBD1. V lost 6 bases, J lost 1 base, and 12 bases stayed unmatched. In germline, CDR1 is MDHEN, CDR2 SYDVKM. The CDR3 has 16 amino acids. CDR3 nucleotides: TGTGCCAGCAGCCCGCCTCGACAGGGTCGGTCCTACGAGCAGTACTTC. The encoded protein is CASSPPRQGRSYEQYF.

The chain joins TRBV27 to TRBJ1-2, with D possibly TRBD1 on 5 matching bases. CDR1 and CDR2 (germline): MNHEY, SMNVEV (reference sequence). This CDR3 is built from 15 residues. The V and J ends lost 2 bases and 3 bases respectively, with 13 bases between them. The CDR3 DNA reads TGTGCCAGCAGTTTAAGTCGGGGGACCCACTATGGCTACACCTTC. Residues: CASSLSRGTHYGYTF.

The V gene is TRBV10-1, the J gene TRBJ2-7; 10 nucleotides agree with TRBD2. Germline V CDR1 and CDR2: WNHNN, SYGVQD (reference sequence). J lost 4 bases, V lost 3 bases, and 3 bases had no gene match. This CDR3 is built from 14 residues. CDR3 in amino acids: CASSDPSGSYEQYF. The DNA of the CDR3 is TGCGCCAGCAGTGATCCTAGCGGGAGTTACGAGCAGTACTTC.

V gene TRBV6-5 combines with J gene TRBJ2-2; weak D call: TRBD2 (5 bases). V lost 4 bases and J lost 3, with 15 bases in between. CDR3 length: 16 amino acids. Germline V gene sequence: CDR1 MNHEY, CDR2 SVGAGI. The CDR3 DNA reads TGTGCCAGCAGTTCGCCGTCTAGGCGGGACACCGGGGAGCTGTTTTTT. It is translated as CASSSPSRRDTGELFF.

V gene TRBV5-8 combines with J gene TRBJ2-2, with 13 bases identical to TRBD2. Germline V lookup: CDR1 SGHTS, CDR2 YDEGEE. CDR3 length equals 17 residues. V lost 3 bases and J lost 2; bases outside the gene matches: 4. CDR3 sequence: CASSSGLAGLNTGELFF. The CDR3 DNA is TGTGCCAGCAGCTCGGGACTAGCGGGGCTTAACACCGGGGAGCTGTTTTTT.

The rearrangement links TRBV5-6 to TRBJ2-5, with 16 bases that match TRBD2. CDR3 size: 17 residues. The trim removed 4 bases at V and 4 bases at J, leaving 7 bases unmatched. The germline V gene has CDR1 SGHDT and CDR2 YYEEEE. This CDR3 reads CASSAGLAGGIGETQYF. The CDR3 DNA follows: TGTGCCAGCAGCGCGGGACTAGCGGGAGGGATTGGAGAGACCCAGTACTTC. Supplemented by reference TRBV5-6 and TRBJ2-5, the full variable domain reads DAGVTQSPTHLIKTRGQQVTLRCSPKSGHDTVSWYQQALGQGPQFIFQYYEEEERQRGNFPDRFSGHQFPNYSSELNVNALLLGDSALYLCASSAGLAGGIGETQYFGPGTRLLVL.

J is TRBJ1-2 and V is TRBV5-5; 8 bases are shared with TRBD1. The CDR3 covers 15 residues. Germline V CDR1 and CDR2: SGHKS, YYEKEE (reference sequence). The V and J ends lost 4 bases and 2 bases, in that order; junction bases with no gene match: 7. CDR3 in amino acids: CASSTRTGLNYGYTF. The CDR3 region has the DNA TGTGCCAGCAGCACTCGGACAGGGTTAAACTATGGCTACACCTTC.

The V gene is TRBV5-8, the J gene TRBJ2-5; possible D gene TRBD1, 6 bases. This CDR3 has 14 amino acids. The germline V gene has CDR1 SGHTS and CDR2 YDEGEE. The V end lost 4 bases, the J end lost 1 base, and 11 bases lay between the germline ends. This CDR3 is CASSHGQSQETQYF. The CDR3 nucleotides read TGTGCCAGCAGCCATGGACAGAGCCAAGAGACCCAGTACTTC.

The chain carries TRBV5-1 and TRBJ2-2, with D uncertain. Germline CDR1 and CDR2: SGHRS and YFSETQ. Trimming pared 0 bases from V and 0 bases from J, leaving 6 bases between. This CDR3 contains 15 residues. CDR3 sequence (DNA): TGCGCCAGCAGCTTGGACAACGCGAACACCGGGGAGCTGTTTTTT. This translates into CASSLDNANTGELFF.